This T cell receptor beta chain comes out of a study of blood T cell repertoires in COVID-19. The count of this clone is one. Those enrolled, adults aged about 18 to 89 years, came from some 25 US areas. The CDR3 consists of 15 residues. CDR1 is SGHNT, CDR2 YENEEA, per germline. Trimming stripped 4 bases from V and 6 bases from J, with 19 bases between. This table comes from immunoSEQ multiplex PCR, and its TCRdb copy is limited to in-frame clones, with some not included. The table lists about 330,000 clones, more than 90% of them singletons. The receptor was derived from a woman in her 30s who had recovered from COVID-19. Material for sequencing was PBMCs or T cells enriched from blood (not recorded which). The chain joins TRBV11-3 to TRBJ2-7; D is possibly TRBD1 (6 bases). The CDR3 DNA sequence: TGTGCCAGCAGCTACTACCTCCAGGGGAAGTCCGAGCAGTACTTC. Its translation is CASSYYLQGKSEQYF.